The 31 T cell receptor beta chains in this list originate from one sample, sequenced in a study of OX40 agonist ivuxolimab in advanced cancers. Only in-frame clones appear in the TCRdb table, and some are missing; sequencing was by immunoSEQ multiplex PCR. Seen here are about 58,000 clones, roughly 80% observed once, and the top ten hold less than 4%. The input for sequencing was CD4+ or CD8+ T cells sorted from blood, taken in a trial of the OX40 agonist ivuxolimab. The receptors originated from an adult with an advanced solid tumor such as melanoma, head and neck, liver or kidney cancer.

The sample holds a few counts of this clone. The gene calls are TRBV5-1 and TRBJ1-1, with unresolved D. The CDR3 totals 15 residues. Deletions cut 4 bases from V and 6 bases from J, with 19 bases between. Per the germline V gene, CDR1 is SGHRS and CDR2 is YFSETQ. As DNA, the CDR3 is TGCGCCAGCAGCCTGACCGGAACGGGTAGTCCTGAAGCTTTCTTT. As protein: CASSLTGTGSPEAFF.

The chain recombines TRBV7-2 with TRBJ2-5; D is possibly TRBD1 (5 bases). With 5 bases removed from V and 1 base from J, the gap between germline ends came to 11 bases. The CDR3 spans 14 residues. Germline V CDR1 and CDR2: SGHTA, FQGNSA. CDR3 sequence: CASSPPGIQETQYF. Written as DNA, the CDR3 is TGTGCCAGCAGCCCTCCAGGGATCCAAGAGACCCAGTACTTC.

The J gene is TRBJ2-3, the V gene TRBV27, with a tentative D call TRBD2 (5 bases). This CDR3 has 13 amino acids. The germline V and J ends were trimmed by 2 bases and 3 bases, with 6 bases remaining between them. Germline lookup yields CDR1 MNHEY and CDR2 SMNVEV (reference sequence). DNA for the CDR3: TGTGCCAGCAGTTTAACGGGGACAGATACGCAGTATTTT. Translated: CASSLTGTDTQYF.

The chain links TRBV14 to TRBJ2-7; 7 nucleotides line up with TRBD2. V lost 1 base, J lost 1 base, and 4 bases stayed unmatched. CDR1 and CDR2 (germline): SGHDN, FVKESK. This CDR3 is built from 15 residues. The CDR3 DNA sequence: TGTGCCAGCAGCCAAGTCGGGGGGAGGTCCTACGAGCAGTACTTC. It encodes CASSQVGGRSYEQYF.

Remarks on this clone: An end of the junction does not agree with germline; a read error may underlie this. The V call is TRBV7-7, the J call TRBJ2-5, with a tentative D call TRBD1 (7 bases). This CDR3 has 14 residues. The germline CDR1 and CDR2 sequences are SSHAT and FNYEAQ (reference sequence). CDR3 DNA sequence: TGTGCTAGCAGCTTAGCAGGGGGGTTGGAGACCCAGTACTTC. It is translated as CASSLAGGLETQYF.

V usage is TRBV7-3 and J usage is TRBJ1-2; 8 nucleotides agree with TRBD1. CDR1 SGHTA and CDR2 FQGTGA come from the germline V gene. This CDR3 has 14 residues. Unmatched junction bases numbered 10, after V lost 5 bases and J lost 8 bases. This CDR3 is CASSPTTGVEGYTF. In nucleotides, the CDR3 is TGTGCCAGCAGCCCGACGACAGGGGTGGAAGGCTACACCTTC.

The J gene is TRBJ1-2, the V gene TRBV28, with unresolved D. The CDR3 length is 12 residues. Germline CDR1 is MDHEN and CDR2 is SYDVKM. Between the trimmed V and J ends, which lost 4 bases and 5 bases, there was a span of 8 bases. CDR3 loop: CASSSSLYGYTF. The CDR3 DNA reads as TGTGCCAGCAGTTCATCTCTTTATGGCTACACCTTC.

V is TRBV5-1 and J is TRBJ2-7, with TRBD1 identical over 7 bases. From germline, CDR1 is SGHRS and CDR2 YFSETQ. The CDR3 sequence is 15 residues long. Trimming cost V 4 bases and J 2 bases; bases outside gene matches: 9. As DNA, the CDR3 is TGCGCCAGCAGCACCCAGCCGGGACAGACCTACGAGCAGTACTTC. Translating it yields CASSTQPGQTYEQYF.

Of note for this clone: A junction boundary mismatches the germline segment, possibly from a read error. The chain has TRBV25-1 and TRBJ1-2; no clear D gene. The CDR3 is made up of 14 amino acids. Germline lookup yields CDR1 MGHDK and CDR2 SYGVNS. DNA for the CDR3: TGTGCCAGCAGTGAATATGGCAACATCCCTCGCTCGTTTTTC. Translated: CASSEYGNIPRSFF.

The chain carries TRBV7-9 and TRBJ2-7, with 11 bases aligning to TRBD1. V lost 1 base to trimming and J lost 5 bases; unmatched junction nucleotides: 7. Germline V gene data show CDR1 as SEHNR and CDR2 as FQNEAQ (reference sequence). CDR3 length equals 16 residues. This CDR3 is CASSLDSGQGGDEQYF. CDR3 sequence (DNA): TGTGCCAGCAGCTTAGATTCGGGACAGGGGGGCGACGAGCAGTACTTC.

The chain carries TRBV5-1 and TRBJ2-3; TRBD2 matches 8 bases. This CDR3 contains 16 residues. After removal of 4 bases from V and 1 base from J, the junction contained 8 bases not matched to a gene. Germline values: CDR1 SGHRS, CDR2 YFSETQ. The CDR3 here is CASSPDAGGRTDTQYF. CDR3 DNA sequence: TGCGCCAGCAGCCCTGATGCGGGGGGCCGCACAGATACGCAGTATTTT.

The rearrangement links TRBV18 to TRBJ1-1; D is unresolved. CDR3 length equals 13 residues. The germline gives CDR1 KGHSH, CDR2 LQKENI. Trimming cost V 4 bases and J 3 bases, with 9 bases left between them. CDR3 in DNA: TGTGCCAGCTCACTCCTCGCGGACACTGAAGCTTTCTTT. It yields the protein CASSLLADTEAFF.

The J gene is TRBJ1-5, the V gene TRBV4-1; D remains unclear. Germline assignment: CDR1 MGHRA and CDR2 YSYEKL. Between the trimmed V and J ends, which lost 1 base and 12 bases, there was a span of 13 bases. There are 13 residues in the CDR3. The CDR3 DNA is TGCGCCAGCAGCCAAGGGCCCCAAGGCCGCCAGCATTTT. Translated, it gives CASSQGPQGRQHF.

This clone has more than one count but fewer than ten. The gene calls are TRBV5-4 and TRBJ1-6; no firm D call. This CDR3 region has 18 residues. Germline CDR1 and CDR2: SGHNT and YYREEE (reference sequence). Trimming cost V 1 base and J 9 bases, with 23 bases left between them. DNA of the CDR3: TGTGCCAGCAGCTTGTCCCTGCGGACCCTTCGAGGCACTTCACCCCTCCACTTT. Its translation is CASSLSLRTLRGTSPLHF. Drawing the rest from reference TRBV5-4 and TRBJ1-6, the complete variable domain is ETGVTQSPTHLIKTRGQQVTLRCSSQSGHNTVSWYQQALGQGPQFIFQYYREEENGRGNFPPRFSGLQFPNYSSELNVNALELDDSALYLCASSLSLRTLRGTSPLHFGNGTRLTVT.

CDR3: CASDLTGAYGYTF. DNA of the CDR3: TGCGCCAGTGATCTGACAGGAGCTTATGGCTACACCTTC. J is TRBJ1-2 and V is TRBV5-1; D is possibly TRBD1 (6 bases). Germline V gene sequence: CDR1 SGHRS, CDR2 YFSETQ. The CDR3 is 13 amino acids. Trimming took 8 bases from V and 5 from J, leaving 16 bases between them.

The genes are TRBV6-1 and TRBJ2-7; D assignment may be TRBD1 or TRBD2 (5 bases each). The length of the CDR3 is 15 residues. CDR1 is MNHNS and CDR2 is SASEGT in the germline V gene. V was pared by 7 bases and J by 4 bases, with 20 bases between. The CDR3 loop is CASTKMSLGPYEQYF. CDR3 coding DNA: TGTGCCAGCACCAAGATGTCCTTGGGACCGTACGAGCAGTACTTC.

The chain combines TRBV5-1 with TRBJ2-6; D unclear. The CDR3 totals 15 residues. The germline CDR1 and CDR2 sequences are SGHRS and YFSETQ. V gave up 2 bases and J gave up 0 bases, with 6 bases separating them. This CDR3 reads CASSLTTSGANVLTF. The CDR3 region has the DNA TGCGCCAGCAGCTTAACTACCTCTGGGGCCAACGTCCTGACTTTC.

This clone was counted a few times. V is TRBV4-3 and J is TRBJ2-5; 7 bases align to TRBD1. Germline V gives CDR1 LGHNA, CDR2 YSLEER. J gave up 5 bases and V 0 bases, and 6 bases lay outside the gene matches. The CDR3 totals 15 residues. This chain's CDR3 is CASSQDVGTAETQYF. The CDR3 nucleotides read TGCGCCAGCAGCCAAGATGTCGGGACAGCTGAGACCCAGTACTTC.

The rearrangement uses TRBV5-1 and TRBJ2-5; 12 bases agree with TRBD2. Germline V gives CDR1 SGHRS, CDR2 YFSETQ. CDR3 length: 16 residues. V lost 3 bases, J lost 7 bases, and 10 bases stayed unmatched. DNA of the CDR3: TGCGCCAGCAGCTCTGGACTAGCGGGGCCGCGGACGACCCAGTACTTC. Translated: CASSSGLAGPRTTQYF. Supplemented by reference TRBV5-1 and TRBJ2-5, the full variable domain reads KAGVTQTPRYLIKTRGQQVTLSCSPISGHRSVSWYQQTPGQGLQFLFEYFSETQRNKGNFPGRFSGRQFSNSRSEMNVSTLELGDSALYLCASSSGLAGPRTTQYFGPGTRLLVL.

The rearrangement uses TRBV15 and TRBJ2-1; TRBD1 aligns across 8 bases. The CDR3 length is 16 residues. Germline CDR1 and CDR2: LNHNV and YYDKDF (reference sequence). The V and J ends lost 1 base and 2 bases, in that order; junction bases with no gene match: 4. CDR3 sequence reads: CATSRVRDRTYNEQFF. For the CDR3, the DNA is TGTGCCACCAGCAGAGTCCGGGACAGGACCTACAATGAGCAGTTCTTC.

CDR3: CASNVQGMVEKLFF. CDR3 sequence (DNA): TGTGCCAGCAACGTCCAGGGAATGGTAGAAAAACTGTTTTTT. V usage is TRBV28 and J usage is TRBJ1-4; possible D gene TRBD1, 5 bases. This CDR3 has 14 residues. Germline assignment: CDR1 MDHEN and CDR2 SYDVKM. V was trimmed by 7 bases and J by 8 bases, leaving 17 bases between them.

This chain joins TRBV19 and TRBJ2-5; 7 nucleotides align to TRBD1. Germline V gene lookup returns CDR1 LNHDA and CDR2 SQIVND (reference sequence). Unmatched junction bases numbered 9, after V lost 4 bases and J lost 1 base. The CDR3 runs to 16 residues. The CDR3 sequence: CASSRAGGSFQETQYF. The CDR3 nucleotides are TGTGCCAGTAGTAGAGCAGGGGGATCCTTCCAAGAGACCCAGTACTTC.

This clone came up once. This chain links TRBV10-3 with TRBJ2-5, with 12 bases matching TRBD2. The germline V gene has CDR1 ENHRY and CDR2 SYGVKD. The CDR3 extends over 13 amino acids. V shed 8 bases and J 2 bases; nucleotides not matched to a gene: 0. The CDR3 sequence is CAIGLAGQETQYF. The CDR3 DNA follows: TGTGCCATCGGACTAGCGGGGCAAGAGACCCAGTACTTC.

The chain has TRBV30 and TRBJ1-1; D perhaps matches TRBD1 (5 bases). From germline, CDR1 is GTSNPN and CDR2 SVGIG (reference sequence). Trimming removed 3 bases from V and 1 base from J, with 9 bases in between. This CDR3 is built from 13 residues. The CDR3 protein is CAWSQQENTEAFF. The DNA of the CDR3 is TGTGCCTGGAGCCAACAGGAGAACACTGAAGCTTTCTTT.

CDR3 DNA: TGTGCCAGCAGCCCACCGGAAACAGGGCTGAGCAATCAGCCCCAGCATTTT. This encodes CASSPPETGLSNQPQHF. This chain connects TRBV5-5 to TRBJ1-5, with D possibly TRBD1 on 6 matching bases. Trimming removed 4 bases from V and 1 base from J, with 18 bases in between. From germline, CDR1 is SGHKS and CDR2 YYEKEE (reference sequence). The CDR3 is made up of 17 amino acids.

The chain recombines TRBV9 with TRBJ2-3, with D perhaps matching TRBD1 (6 bases). The V gene lost 3 bases and the J gene lost 3 bases, with 17 bases spanning the gap. Germline CDR1 reads SGDLS; CDR2 reads YYNGEE. The CDR3 is 16 residues long. The CDR3 coding sequence is TGTGCCAGCAGCGGGGGAGTCCTAGGGGGTACAGATACGCAGTATTTT. Translation gives CASSGGVLGGTDTQYF.

J is TRBJ2-2 and V is TRBV5-1; TRBD2 matches at 9 bases. With V trimmed by 4 bases and J by 3 bases, 10 bases remained unmatched. In germline, CDR1 is SGHRS, CDR2 YFSETQ. This CDR3 region has 17 residues. CDR3 amino acids: CASSLGVAGAYTGELFF. The CDR3 DNA follows: TGCGCCAGCAGCCTGGGGGTAGCGGGGGCATACACCGGGGAGCTGTTTTTT.

Written as DNA, the CDR3 is TGTGCCAGCAGCTTAGACGACCTAGCGGGCCAAGAGACCCAGTACTTC. It specifies CASSLDDLAGQETQYF. The chain links TRBV11-2 to TRBJ2-5, with TRBD2 identical over 8 bases. Trimming cost V 0 bases and J 1 base; bases outside gene matches: 4. The CDR3 extends over 16 amino acids. CDR1 and CDR2 (germline): SGHAT, FQNNGV.

The chain employs TRBV6-4 and TRBJ2-3, with TRBD2 identical over 8 bases. With 3 bases clipped from V and 0 bases from J, the junction kept 5 bases outside the gene matches. The germline CDR1 and CDR2 sequences are MRHNA and SNTAGT. The CDR3 sequence is 16 residues long. The CDR3 sequence is CASSDRGGVSTDTQYF. CDR3 DNA: TGTGCCAGCAGTGATCGGGGGGGGGTGAGCACAGATACGCAGTATTTT.

This clone was recorded only once. The V and J genes are TRBV11-3 and TRBJ2-1, with 11 bases lining up with TRBD2. With 4 bases clipped from V and 12 bases from J, the junction kept 17 bases outside the gene matches. CDR1 and CDR2 from the germline V gene are SGHNT and YENEEA. The CDR3 length is 17 residues. The CDR3 DNA reads TGTGCCAGCAGCTCCTCACCTACTAGCGGGGGACAACAGAGGCAGTTCTTC. Its translation: CASSSSPTSGGQQRQFF.

The chain uses TRBV5-1 and TRBJ2-2, with D perhaps TRBD2 (5 bases). Germline assignment: CDR1 SGHRS and CDR2 YFSETQ. The V end lost 0 bases, the J end lost 4 bases, and 7 bases lay between the germline ends. The CDR3 sequence is 14 residues long. The CDR3 protein is CASSLGLATGELFF. The CDR3 nucleotides are TGCGCCAGCAGCTTGGGTCTAGCCACCGGGGAGCTGTTTTTT.